This T cell receptor (beta chain) appears in the sequencing data of a study of T cells in Graves' hyperthyroidism and ophthalmopathy. Many counts were recorded for this clonotype. The investigators amplified TCR beta CDR3 regions from RNA transcripts. HTBI primers were used for first-round RT-PCR of the TCR CDR3. TCRdb reprocessed the multiplex PCR reads with MiXCR, giving one entry per CDR3 protein. The sample lists fewer than 350,000 distinct CDR3 sequences, 15% to 20% seen once, with less than 20% in the top ten. Trimming removed 1 base from V and 2 bases from J, with 8 bases in between. Germline V CDR1 and CDR2: MGHRA, YSYEKL. The CDR3 covers 14 residues.

The material sequenced was blood. J is TRBJ1-1 and V is TRBV4-1; D unresolved. This clonotype was sampled from a middle-aged woman with Graves' ophthalmopathy. The CDR3 here is CASSQVVVNTEAFF. The CDR3 nucleotides read TGCGCCAGCAGCCAAGTGGTTGTCAACACTGAAGCTTTCTTT.